The T cell receptor beta chain under discussion was sequenced for a study of cytotoxic CD8 clonotypes in ibrutinib-treated CLL. The study, taken as a whole, reports: Measured clonality at baseline was greater than in age-matched healthy donors and tracked with circulating CD8+ T-cell counts. Rising at ibrutinib response, clonality subsequently fell back toward baseline at progression.

The protocol was immunoSEQ multiplex PCR, while the TCRdb copy is restricted to in-frame clones and leaves out a portion. The data show hundreds of thousands of clones, more than 65% seen once. Frozen PBMC stocks contributed approximately 2.1 micrograms of genomic DNA to the TCR beta libraries. CDR1 is SNHLY, CDR2 FYNNEI, per germline. V was shortened by 7 bases and J by 4 bases, with 9 bases between the two germline ends. The CDR3 length is 12 residues. As regards this clone: What it binds is unknown.

This receptor was taken from a human donor with chronic lymphocytic leukemia. The sequenced sample was PBMCs, obtained before ibrutinib treatment. The J gene is TRBJ2-3, the V gene TRBV2; D is uncertain. CDR3 sequence (DNA): TGTGCCAGCAATATTTCCCCAGATACGCAGTATTTT. It translates to CASNISPDTQYF. Drawing the rest from reference TRBV2 and TRBJ2-3, the complete variable domain is EPEVTQTPSHQVTQMGQEVILRCVPISNHLYFYWYRQILGQKVEFLVSFYNNEISEKSEIFDDQFSVERPDGSNFTLKIRSTKLEDSAMYFCASNISPDTQYFGPGTRLTVL.